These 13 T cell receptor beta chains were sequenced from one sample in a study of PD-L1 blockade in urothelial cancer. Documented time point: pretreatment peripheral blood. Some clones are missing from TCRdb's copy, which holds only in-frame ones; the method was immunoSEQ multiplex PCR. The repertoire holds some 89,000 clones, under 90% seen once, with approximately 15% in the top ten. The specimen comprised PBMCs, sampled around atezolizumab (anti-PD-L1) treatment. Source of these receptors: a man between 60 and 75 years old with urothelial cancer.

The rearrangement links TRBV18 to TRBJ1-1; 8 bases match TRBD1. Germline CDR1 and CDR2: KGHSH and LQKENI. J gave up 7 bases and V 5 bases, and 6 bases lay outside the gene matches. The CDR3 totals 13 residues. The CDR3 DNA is TGTGCCAGCTCAGGGCAGGGGGCCCTTGAAGCTTTCTTT. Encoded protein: CASSGQGALEAFF.

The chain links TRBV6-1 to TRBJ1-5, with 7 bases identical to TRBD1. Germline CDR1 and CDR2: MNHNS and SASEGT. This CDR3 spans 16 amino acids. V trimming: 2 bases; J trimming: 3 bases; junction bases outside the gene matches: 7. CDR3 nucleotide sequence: TGTGCCAGCAGTGAAACCGGACAGGTTCCCAATCAGCCCCAGCATTTT. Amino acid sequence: CASSETGQVPNQPQHF.

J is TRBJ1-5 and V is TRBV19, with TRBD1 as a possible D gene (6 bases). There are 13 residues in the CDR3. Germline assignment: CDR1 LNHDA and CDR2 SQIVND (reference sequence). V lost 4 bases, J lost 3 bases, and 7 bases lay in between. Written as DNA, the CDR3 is TGTGCCAGTAGTACAGGGGTCAATCAGCCCCAGCATTTT. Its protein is CASSTGVNQPQHF.

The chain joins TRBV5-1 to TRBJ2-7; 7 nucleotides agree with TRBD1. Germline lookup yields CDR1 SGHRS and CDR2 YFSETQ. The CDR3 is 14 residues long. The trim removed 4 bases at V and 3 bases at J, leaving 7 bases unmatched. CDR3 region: CASSRARGIYEQYF. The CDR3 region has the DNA TGCGCCAGCAGCCGGGCCAGGGGGATCTACGAGCAGTACTTC.

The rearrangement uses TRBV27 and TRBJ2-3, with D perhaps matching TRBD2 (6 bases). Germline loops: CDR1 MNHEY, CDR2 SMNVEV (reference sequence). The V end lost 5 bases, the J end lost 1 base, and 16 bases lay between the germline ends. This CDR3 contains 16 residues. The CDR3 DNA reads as TGTGCCAGCAGTCCCCGACTAGTCCTTGGCACAGATACGCAGTATTTT. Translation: CASSPRLVLGTDTQYF.

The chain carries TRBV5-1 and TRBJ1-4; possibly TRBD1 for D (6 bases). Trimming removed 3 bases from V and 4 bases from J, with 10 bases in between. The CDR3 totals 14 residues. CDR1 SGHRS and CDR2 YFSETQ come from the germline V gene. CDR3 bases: TGCGCCAGCAGCTCGGACAGCTTTAATGAAAAACTGTTTTTT. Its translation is CASSSDSFNEKLFF. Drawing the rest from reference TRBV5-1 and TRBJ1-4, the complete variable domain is KAGVTQTPRYLIKTRGQQVTLSCSPISGHRSVSWYQQTPGQGLQFLFEYFSETQRNKGNFPGRFSGRQFSNSRSEMNVSTLELGDSALYLCASSSDSFNEKLFFGSGTQLSVL.

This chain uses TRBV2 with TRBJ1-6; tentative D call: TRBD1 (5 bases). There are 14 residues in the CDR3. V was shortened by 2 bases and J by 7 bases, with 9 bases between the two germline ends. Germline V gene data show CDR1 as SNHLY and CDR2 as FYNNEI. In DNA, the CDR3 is TGTGCCAGCAGTGAACTGGACAAGAATTCACCCCTCCACTTT. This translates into CASSELDKNSPLHF.

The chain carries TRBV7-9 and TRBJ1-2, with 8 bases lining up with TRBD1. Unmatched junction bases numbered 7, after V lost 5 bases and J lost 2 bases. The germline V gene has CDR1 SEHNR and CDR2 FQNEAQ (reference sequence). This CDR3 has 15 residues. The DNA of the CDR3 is TGTGCCAGCAGCCTATTGGGACAGGACAACTATGGCTACACCTTC. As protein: CASSLLGQDNYGYTF.

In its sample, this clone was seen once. The CDR3 bases are TGTGCCAGCCCGCAGGATAACGAACTGTATGGCTACACCTTC. Its translation: CASPQDNELYGYTF. This chain links TRBV19 with TRBJ1-2; D is ambiguous. Germline CDR1 reads LNHDA; CDR2 reads SQIVND (reference sequence). The CDR3 runs to 14 residues. V lost 9 bases and J 5 bases, leaving 19 bases between the germline ends.

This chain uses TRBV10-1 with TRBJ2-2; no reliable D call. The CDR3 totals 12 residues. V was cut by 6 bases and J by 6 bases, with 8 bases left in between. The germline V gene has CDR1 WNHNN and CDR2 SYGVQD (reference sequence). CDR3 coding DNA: TGCGCCAGCAGATCCTCAGCCGGGGAGCTGTTTTTT. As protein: CASRSSAGELFF.

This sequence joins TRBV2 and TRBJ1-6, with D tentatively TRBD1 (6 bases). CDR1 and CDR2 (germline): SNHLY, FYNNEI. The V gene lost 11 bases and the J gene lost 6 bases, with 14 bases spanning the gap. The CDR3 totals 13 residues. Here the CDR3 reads CAGSGEGNSPLHF. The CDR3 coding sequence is TGTGCCGGATCAGGGGAGGGTAATTCACCCCTCCACTTT.

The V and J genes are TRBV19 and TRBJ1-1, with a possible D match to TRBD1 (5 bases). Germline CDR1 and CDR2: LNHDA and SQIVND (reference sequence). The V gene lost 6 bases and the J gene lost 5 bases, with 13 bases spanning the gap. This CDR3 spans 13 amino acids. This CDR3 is CASRWGRGTEAFF. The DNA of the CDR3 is TGTGCCAGTAGGTGGGGACGGGGGACTGAAGCTTTCTTT.

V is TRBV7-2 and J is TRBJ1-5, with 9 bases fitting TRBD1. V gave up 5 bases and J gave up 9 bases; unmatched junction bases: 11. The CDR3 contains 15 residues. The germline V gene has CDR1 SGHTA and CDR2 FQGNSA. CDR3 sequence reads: CASSGRTGEGLPQHF. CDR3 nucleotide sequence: TGTGCCAGCAGCGGAAGGACAGGGGAGGGGTTGCCCCAGCATTTT.